This T cell receptor beta chain appears in the sequencing data of a study of blood T cell repertoires in COVID-19. Original analysis: Amplification with reference gene primers provided the estimates of nucleated cell counts. Profiled with immunoSEQ multiplex PCR; TCRdb holds only in-frame clones, not every one. The V and J calls and clone size were taken over from that table, and D and trimming were inferred from the DNA. The sample lists fewer than 350,000 clones; 88% were seen once. Trimming removed 6 bases from V and 4 bases from J, with 7 bases in between. CDR1 is SGHNT, CDR2 YENEEA, per germline. The CDR3 has 11 residues. This clone has just one count.

The origin of this receptor is a woman aged 25 to 39 with COVID-19, enrolled during active disease. The material sequenced was peripheral blood. The rearrangement joins TRBV11-3 to TRBJ2-7; D is ambiguous. In DNA form, the CDR3 reads TGTGCCAGCAGTTACAGTTACGAGCAGTACTTC. As protein: CASSYSYEQYF.